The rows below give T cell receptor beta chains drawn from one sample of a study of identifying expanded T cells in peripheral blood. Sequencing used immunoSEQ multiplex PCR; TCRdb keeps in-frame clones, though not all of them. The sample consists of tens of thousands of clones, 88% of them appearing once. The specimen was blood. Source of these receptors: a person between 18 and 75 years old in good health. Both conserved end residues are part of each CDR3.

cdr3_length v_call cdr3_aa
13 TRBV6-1 CASSEDRGTEAFF
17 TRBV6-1 CASSATGGPTLDYEQYF
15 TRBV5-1 CASSLEGALNQPQHF
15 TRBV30 CAWSEGLAGIYEQYF
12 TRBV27 CASIGSTGELFF
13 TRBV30 CAWSVNLDYGYTF
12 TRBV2 CASRRQPYEQYF
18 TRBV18 CASSPRGLAGRGDNEQFF
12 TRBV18 CASSPPTDTQYF
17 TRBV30 CAWTRHGPVGGNEKLFF
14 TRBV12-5 CASGPPDRYNEQFF
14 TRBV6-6 CASSYNGGVTEAFF
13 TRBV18 CASSPGGNYGYTF
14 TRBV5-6 CASSWGTGGNEQYF
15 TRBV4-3 CASSRTGTSGYEQYF
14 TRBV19 CASMYRDRNTEAFF
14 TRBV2 CASRGGQHTGELFF
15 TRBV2 CATLAPLAGEETQYF
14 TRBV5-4 CASSLGDRPYEQYF
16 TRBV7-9 CASSLPSLGGAGELFF
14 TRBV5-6 CASSTGLGDYEQYF
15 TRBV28 CASSQMQGAGNTIYF
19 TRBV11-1 CASSQREIIQGANYNEQFF
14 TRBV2 CASGETGDNQPQHF
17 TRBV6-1 CASSERASGSTGGELFF
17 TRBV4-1 CASSQELGTGASDTQYF
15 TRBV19 CASNAGLAVTGELFF
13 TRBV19 CASSPDRVQRYTF
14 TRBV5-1 CASSPEMRNTEAFF
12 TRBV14 CASSLTGDTIYF